Listed below are T cell receptor beta chains from one sample, sequenced in a study of cytomegalovirus exposure and HLA in healthy donors. Produced via immunoSEQ multiplex PCR; TCRdb's table is partial and in-frame only. The sample comprises about 200,000 clones, approximately 79% of which are singletons, and 1.8% rests with the top ten. Sequenced sample: PBMCs. All receptors come from a male donor in good health and CMV-seronegative. CDR3s include the opening cysteine and the closing phenylalanine or tryptophan. D genes are given only for firm matches. Some rows mark clone size as missing; the rest say once, few, many or name a class of expanded clone.

few	TRBD1	TRBV11-1	TRBJ2-3	TGTGCCAGCAGCTCTAAACAGGGGGCAGGCACAGATACGCAGTATTTT	CASSSKQGAGTDTQYF
NA	TRBD1	TRBV19	TRBJ1-1	TGTGCCAGTAGTACCGGGACAGGGTACACTGAAGCTTTCTTT	CASSTGTGYTEAFF
NA	TRBD2	TRBV28	TRBJ2-2	TGTGCCAGCAGTCTCCCCTCACTGGGACTAGCCTATACCGGGGAGCTGTTTTTT	CASSLPSLGLAYTGELFF
NA	TRBD2	TRBV28	TRBJ2-7	TGTGCCAGCAGTTCGCCGGGGGGTGAGCAGTACTTC	CASSSPGGEQYF
NA	NA	TRBV5-6	TRBJ1-1	TGTGCCAGCAGCTTGCTGGGAGGGAACACTGAAGCTTTCTTT	CASSLLGGNTEAFF
NA	TRBD2	TRBV2	TRBJ2-5	TGTGCCAGCAGTTCCCGACTAGCTTCGGAGACCCAGTACTTC	CASSSRLASETQYF
NA	TRBD1	TRBV11-2	TRBJ1-3	TGTGCCAGCAGCTCTAGGTGGGGGACAGCCCGAAACACCATATATTTT	CASSSRWGTARNTIYF
NA	TRBD1	TRBV5-1	TRBJ2-2	TGCGCCAGCACCGGAGGTCAGGGGGACACCGGGGAGCTGTTTTTT	CASTGGQGDTGELFF
NA	NA	TRBV11-2	TRBJ2-1	TGTGCCAGCAGCCCCCCCGGGACATCCTACAATGAGCAGTTCTTC	CASSPPGTSYNEQFF
NA	NA	TRBV30	TRBJ1-2	TGTGCCTGGAGCGTATCCGGGGCTAACTATGGCTACACCTTC	CAWSVSGANYGYTF
NA	TRBD1	TRBV4-3	TRBJ2-1	TGCGCCAGCAGCCAAGATCGCCTCAGGAACAGGGGGCACGATGAGCAGTTCTTC	CASSQDRLRNRGHDEQFF
NA	NA	TRBV28	TRBJ1-2	TGTGCCAGCAGTTTGGCGAAGACATCAGGCTACACCTTC	CASSLAKTSGYTF
NA	NA	TRBV5-6	TRBJ2-1	TGTGCCAGCAGCTATGATAGCTCCTACAATGAGCAGTTCTTC	CASSYDSSYNEQFF
NA	NA	TRBV4-2	TRBJ2-7	TGTGCCAGCAGCCCCTCTTCGGGGGTAGGGCACGAGCAGTACTTC	CASSPSSGVGHEQYF
NA	TRBD1	TRBV6-1	TRBJ2-3	TGTGCCAGCAGGGGACAGTACTTTAGCACAGATACGCAGTATTTT	CASRGQYFSTDTQYF
NA	NA	TRBV19	TRBJ2-7	TGTGCCAGTAGTATAGATCTCAAGAGGGACGAGCAGTACTTC	CASSIDLKRDEQYF
NA	NA	TRBV27	TRBJ2-7	TGTGCCAGCAGTTTATCGAATAGTCGCGAGCAGTACTTC	CASSLSNSREQYF
NA	TRBD1	TRBV7-2	TRBJ2-1	TGTGCCAGCAGCTTAGTTTCAGGGGGCCTCTACAATGAGCAGTTCTTC	CASSLVSGGLYNEQFF
NA	NA	TRBV15	TRBJ2-5	TGTGCCACCAGCAGAGTGGCAGGGGGAGGCCAAGAGACCCAGTACTTC	CATSRVAGGGQETQYF
NA	NA	TRBV9	TRBJ1-3	TGTGCCAGCAGCGTTGGGACATCTTACCACTCTGGAAACACCATATATTTT	CASSVGTSYHSGNTIYF
NA	NA	TRBV27	TRBJ1-6	TGTGCCAGCAGTCGCCCTAGCTCCTATAATTCACCCCTCCACTTT	CASSRPSSYNSPLHF
NA	NA	TRBV28	TRBJ1-5	TGTGCCAGCAGCCCCGTGGGGGCTGGACAGCCCCAGCATTTT	CASSPVGAGQPQHF
NA	NA	TRBV28	TRBJ1-1	TGTGCCAGCAACCCCCACCGCCTCCGCGTCGACACTGAAGCTTTCTTT	CASNPHRLRVDTEAFF
NA	TRBD1	TRBV25-1	TRBJ1-2	TGTGCCAGCAGTGACCCCAGGGGCAGGGGGCTCGATGGCTACACCTTC	CASSDPRGRGLDGYTF
once	NA	TRBV4-2	TRBJ2-7	TGTGCCAGCAGCCCCAACCCCCGGGAAGGGTACGAGCAGTACTTC	CASSPNPREGYEQYF
once	NA	TRBV29-1	TRBJ1-5	TGCAGCGTGGGACAACGGGATCAGCCCCAGCATTTT	CSVGQRDQPQHF
NA	NA	TRBV6-5	TRBJ2-7	TGTGCCAGCAGTTACTCGAATCCCGGCTCCTACGAGCAGTACTTC	CASSYSNPGSYEQYF
NA	NA	TRBV9	TRBJ2-1	TGTGCCAGCAGGGGTGGACGGGGTAGCTCCTACAATGAGCAGTTCTTC	CASRGGRGSSYNEQFF
NA	NA	TRBV6-1	TRBJ2-2	TGTGCCAGCAGTGAGCTTTCGGGGGCCGGGGAGCTGTTTTTT	CASSELSGAGELFF
NA	NA	TRBV11-1	TRBJ1-2	TGTGCCAGCAGCCCGCTGGTAGGGGCGACCAACTATGGCTACACCTTC	CASSPLVGATNYGYTF
NA	NA	TRBV10-3	TRBJ2-3	TGTGCCATCAGTGAGCGGGAGCAGGATACGCAGTATTTT	CAISEREQDTQYF
few	NA	TRBV29-1	TRBJ2-2	TGCAGCACCCGATTGGGGGCTGGGACCGGGGAGCTGTTTTTT	CSTRLGAGTGELFF
NA	NA	TRBV7-3	TRBJ1-3	TGTGCCAGCAGCTCGGGGTTCTCTGGAAACACCATATATTTT	CASSSGFSGNTIYF
once	TRBD1	TRBV27	TRBJ1-5	TGTGCCAGCAGACCGGACAGGGTAATCGGTCAGCCCCAGCATTTT	CASRPDRVIGQPQHF
NA	NA	TRBV4-3	TRBJ2-1	TGCGCCAGCAGCCAAGACAGGGGTCACTCCTACAATGAGCAGTTCTTC	CASSQDRGHSYNEQFF
NA	NA	TRBV7-9	TRBJ1-5	TGTTCCAGCAGCTTATCTAGCCTGAATCAGCCCCAGCATTTT	CSSSLSSLNQPQHF
NA	NA	TRBV6-4	TRBJ1-2	TGTGCCAGCAGTGACTCTGGAGGGCGAAAAGATGGCTACACCTTC	CASSDSGGRKDGYTF
NA	NA	TRBV2	TRBJ2-5	TGTGCCAGCAGTGCCCCAAACAGGGGGGGCGGGGAGACCCAGTACTTC	CASSAPNRGGGETQYF
few	NA	TRBV27	TRBJ1-5	TGTGCCAGCAGTTTGGGTGCGGGGGCCAATCAGCCCCAGCATTTT	CASSLGAGANQPQHF
NA	NA	TRBV19	TRBJ1-5	TGTACCAGTAGTGCAAGTAGAGGGAATCAGCCCCAGCATTTT	CTSSASRGNQPQHF
NA	TRBD2	TRBV27	TRBJ2-5	TGTGCCAGCAGTGGGGAGGGCCCCCAGTACCAAGAGACCCAGTACTTC	CASSGEGPQYQETQYF
few	NA	TRBV19	TRBJ2-1	TGTGCCAGTAGTATCTCCGGGGGAGTCTCCTACAATGAGCAGTTCTTC	CASSISGGVSYNEQFF
NA	TRBD1	TRBV7-3	TRBJ1-1	TGTGCCAGCAGCGAGGGACAGGGCACTGAAGCTTTCTTT	CASSEGQGTEAFF
NA	NA	TRBV28	TRBJ1-1	TGTGCCAGCAGTGGAAGGTCCGGACTCTCTGTGGCTTTCTTT	CASSGRSGLSVAFF
once	NA	TRBV28	TRBJ2-7	TGTGCCAGCAGTTTCGAAGCGAACAACTACGAGCAGTACTTC	CASSFEANNYEQYF
NA	TRBD1	TRBV11-1	TRBJ1-1	TGTGCCAGCGAGGACCTGGGACAGTATCGCACTGAAGCTTTCTTT	CASEDLGQYRTEAFF
once	NA	TRBV29-1	TRBJ1-2	TGCAGCGCCCAAGAGACAGGTCTCGGGAACTATGGCTACACCTTC	CSAQETGLGNYGYTF
NA	TRBD1	TRBV19	TRBJ1-1	TGTGCCAGTAGTACCCCGGGACAGGGAAGGACTGAAGCTTTCTTT	CASSTPGQGRTEAFF
NA	NA	TRBV12-2	TRBJ2-3	TGTGCAAGTCGCCACCGGACAGTGATCACAGATACGCAGTATTTT	CASRHRTVITDTQYF
NA	NA	TRBV27	TRBJ1-1	TGTGCCAGCAGTTTTTTAGACTCCGGTAGTGGAGCTTTCTTT	CASSFLDSGSGAFF
NA	NA	TRBV15	TRBJ2-2	TGTGCCACCAGCACTATGCGTACCGGGGAGCTGTTTTTT	CATSTMRTGELFF